The 11 T cell receptor beta chains given below trace back to one sample, sequenced in a study of blood T cell repertoires in COVID-19. Method: immunoSEQ multiplex PCR; TCRdb's copy keeps in-frame clones and lacks some. Of 65,000 to 90,000 clones in the sample, roughly 88% were seen once. Sequenced material: peripheral blood. These receptors were taken from a human donor in a cohort sampled during active COVID-19.

This clone was seen once. V usage is TRBV10-3 and J usage is TRBJ2-1, with TRBD2 matching over 13 bases. Germline loops: CDR1 ENHRY, CDR2 SYGVKD. V was pared by 0 bases and J by 5 bases, with 1 base of the junction left unmatched. The CDR3 runs 16 residues. This CDR3 reads CAISESTSGRDNEQFF. The CDR3 DNA reads TGTGCCATCAGTGAGTCTACTAGCGGGAGGGACAATGAGCAGTTCTTC.

The chain's CDR3 is CASSLGGAETQYF. In DNA form, the CDR3 reads TGCGCCAGCAGCTTGGGGGGAGCAGAGACCCAGTACTTC. V and J are TRBV5-1 and TRBJ2-5, with D perhaps matching TRBD2 (5 bases). The CDR3 is 13 amino acids. Per germline, CDR1 SGHRS and CDR2 YFSETQ. The V gene lost 0 bases and the J gene lost 4 bases, with 7 bases spanning the gap.

The chain couples TRBV19 to TRBJ1-1, with D tentatively TRBD1 (5 bases). V gave up 6 bases and J gave up 7 bases, with 15 bases separating them. The CDR3 has 13 residues. Germline V gives CDR1 LNHDA, CDR2 SQIVND (reference sequence). This CDR3 reads CASSRGWNFEAFF. The CDR3 DNA reads TGTGCCAGTAGCCGGGGGTGGAATTTTGAAGCTTTCTTT.

This clone was recorded only once. This chain joins TRBV28 and TRBJ2-7, with D perhaps matching TRBD1 (6 bases). The length of the CDR3 is 12 residues. V lost 6 bases to trimming and J lost 7 bases, with 13 bases between them. Germline V gene sequence: CDR1 MDHEN, CDR2 SYDVKM. Here the CDR3 reads CASRTNRGEQYF. CDR3 DNA sequence: TGTGCCAGCAGAACTAATAGGGGGGAGCAGTACTTC.

The chain has TRBV7-2 and TRBJ1-4, with D possibly matching TRBD1 (5 bases). The CDR3 is 14 amino acids. CDR1 SGHTA and CDR2 FQGNSA come from the germline V gene. Trimming removed 5 bases at V and 7 bases at J, with 14 bases between. The DNA of the CDR3 is TGTGCCAGCAGCCTCGGCAGGGAAGCTGAAAAACTGTTTTTT. Protein: CASSLGREAEKLFF.

This clone was recorded once. The rearrangement links TRBV25-1 to TRBJ2-7; a weak D match, TRBD2 (5 bases). This CDR3 contains 12 residues. Germline CDR1 MGHDK, CDR2 SYGVNS. V lost 5 bases and J lost 5, with 10 bases in between. CDR3 region: CASSRGLHEQYF. The CDR3 DNA follows: TGTGCCAGCAGTAGAGGACTTCACGAGCAGTACTTC.

The V and J genes are TRBV3-1 (or the pseudogene TRBV3-2) and TRBJ1-5, with 8 bases that match TRBD1. V dropped 4 bases and J dropped 5; count of bases not matched to a gene: 4. The CDR3 is made up of 14 amino acids. CDR1 and CDR2 from the germline V gene are LGHDT and YNNKEL (reference sequence). The CDR3, as DNA: TGTGCCAGCAGCCCGGGACAGGCGGATCAGCCCCAGCATTTT. This codes for CASSPGQADQPQHF.

The chain combines TRBV5-1 with TRBJ2-7; 8 nucleotides agree with TRBD1. With 4 bases clipped from V and 4 bases from J, the junction kept 13 bases outside the gene matches. This CDR3 is built from 16 residues. Germline V gene sequence: CDR1 SGHRS, CDR2 YFSETQ. CDR3 DNA: TGCGCCAGCAGCCCACGGTATGGACAGGGCGGGTACGAGCAGTACTTC. This sequence encodes CASSPRYGQGGYEQYF.

The chain combines TRBV5-1 with TRBJ1-6; 7 nucleotides match TRBD1. V gave up 4 bases and J gave up 4 bases; unmatched junction bases: 5. This CDR3 is built from 15 residues. Germline assignment: CDR1 SGHRS and CDR2 YFSETQ. CDR3 nucleotide sequence: TGCGCCAGCAGCCCACCGGGACAGTATAATTCACCCCTCCACTTT. Protein: CASSPPGQYNSPLHF.

This clone was counted a single time. The V gene is TRBV2, the J gene TRBJ2-3, with D tentatively TRBD1 (5 bases). CDR1 is SNHLY and CDR2 is FYNNEI in the germline V gene. Trimming shortened V by 5 bases and J by 5 bases, and 8 bases separated the two germline ends. The CDR3 is 12 residues long. CDR3 DNA: TGTGCCAGCAGTCTAGGGGTAGATACGCAGTATTTT. Translating it yields CASSLGVDTQYF.

The chain combines TRBV6-5 with TRBJ2-5; 7 positions match TRBD1. The CDR3 extends over 14 amino acids. Germline loops: CDR1 MNHEY, CDR2 SVGAGI. V shed 6 bases and J 1 base; nucleotides not matched to a gene: 5. The CDR3 DNA reads as TGTGCCAGCAGGGATACAGGGGTCCAAGAGACCCAGTACTTC. Its protein product is CASRDTGVQETQYF.